These 22 T cell receptor beta chains came from one sample sequenced in a study of metastatic and nonmetastatic thyroid tumors. TCRdb reassembled clones from the PCR reads with MiXCR. The sample has about 64,000 clones; around 15% are singletons. Every patient was untreated before thyroid surgery. The sequenced sample consisted of blood. All receptors derive from a male donor with papillary thyroid cancer or a benign thyroid nodule (not recorded which). Some clones in this sample may be carry-over from other donors' samples.

This clone was seen ten or more times. The rearrangement joins TRBV3-1 to TRBJ1-2, with a weak D call TRBD1 (6 bases). CDR3 length: 16 amino acids. Trimming took 0 bases from V and 5 from J, leaving 16 bases between them. From germline, CDR1 is LGHDT and CDR2 YNNKEL (reference sequence). The CDR3 protein is CASSQDTQGWRYGYTF. CDR3 DNA: TGTGCCAGCAGCCAAGATACGCAGGGGTGGAGATATGGCTACACCTTC.

This clone was seen ten or more times. This chain uses TRBV5-5 with TRBJ2-1, with 16 bases lining up with TRBD2. The V gene's germline CDR1 is SGHKS and CDR2 YYEKEE (reference sequence). V lost 3 bases and J lost 1; bases outside the gene matches: 4. This CDR3 contains 18 residues. The CDR3 reads CASSWTGLAGGSYNEQFF. The CDR3 DNA reads as TGTGCCAGCAGCTGGACGGGACTAGCGGGAGGGTCCTACAATGAGCAGTTCTTC.

This clone was found many times. The chain uses TRBV29-1 and TRBJ1-2; possibly TRBD1 for D (6 bases). The V gene's germline CDR1 is SQVTM and CDR2 ANQGSEA. Trimming removed 4 bases at V and 8 bases at J, with 11 bases between. The CDR3 length is 11 residues. DNA of the CDR3: TGCAGCGTTGCGGACAGCGAGGGCTACACCTTC. Residues: CSVADSEGYTF.

This clone came up many times. CDR3 sequence: CASSQLGGTPLYGANVLTF. In nucleotides, the CDR3 is TGTGCCAGCAGCCAACTCGGGGGGACCCCCCTTTATGGGGCCAACGTCCTGACTTTC. The V gene is TRBV14, the J gene TRBJ2-6; 7 bases align to TRBD2. CDR1 and CDR2 (germline): SGHDN, FVKESK. V lost 2 bases and J lost 3; bases outside the gene matches: 13. There are 19 residues in the CDR3.

This clone was counted ten times or more. This sequence joins TRBV20-1 and TRBJ1-1, with unresolved D. V lost 2 bases and J 2 bases, leaving 9 bases between the germline ends. This CDR3 has 13 amino acids. Germline V gene lookup returns CDR1 DFQATT and CDR2 SNEGSKA (reference sequence). The CDR3 nucleotides read TGCAGTGCTAGACTAGACGGAAACACTGAAGCTTTCTTT. Encoded protein: CSARLDGNTEAFF.

At least ten counts were recorded for this clone. J is TRBJ2-7 and V is TRBV5-1, with D perhaps matching TRBD1 (6 bases). Trimming pared 0 bases from V and 5 bases from J, leaving 15 bases between. Germline V CDR1 and CDR2: SGHRS, YFSETQ. The CDR3 loop spans 15 amino acids. The CDR3 nucleotides are TGCGCCAGCAGCTTGGCCCGCAGGGGCGGTAACGAGCAGTACGTC. Amino acids: CASSLARRGGNEQYV.

Note on this clone: Just one base apart from a much larger clone, this may be a read error. Other DNA sequences of this sample code for an identical CDR3. This chain uses TRBV5-1 with TRBJ2-1; 9 bases agree with TRBD2. The CDR3 length is 17 residues. The germline V gene has CDR1 SGHRS and CDR2 YFSETQ. J was trimmed by 0 bases and V by 5 bases; bases with no gene match: 9. This chain's CDR3 is CASSLFVSGSSYNEQFF. The CDR3 DNA is TGCGCCAGCAGTTTGTTCGTTAGCGGGAGCTCCTACAATGAGCAGTTCTTC.

Ten or more counts support this clone. This rearrangement joins TRBV9 to TRBJ1-1; tentatively, D is TRBD1 (5 bases). CDR3 length: 13 residues. Germline CDR1 SGDLS, CDR2 YYNGEE. V dropped 0 bases and J dropped 5 bases, with 8 bases sitting between them. CDR3 protein: CASSVGGRTEAFF. The CDR3 DNA follows: TGTGCCAGCAGCGTAGGGGGGAGGACTGAAGCTTTCTTT.

The chain couples TRBV5-5 to TRBJ2-1, with 7 bases fitting TRBD1. V lost 3 bases and J lost 8; bases outside the gene matches: 11. This CDR3 is 15 amino acids long. Germline-derived CDR1 and CDR2 are SGHKS and YYEKEE (reference sequence). The CDR3 bases are TGTGCCAGCAGCTGGGAACAGGGGATGATAGATGAGCAGTTCTTC. Its translation is CASSWEQGMIDEQFF. The full variable domain, its missing parts supplied by reference TRBV5-5 and TRBJ2-1, is DAGVTQSPTHLIKTRGQQVTLRCSPISGHKSVSWYQQVLGQGPQFIFQYYEKEERGRGNFPDRFSARQFPNYSSELNVNALLLGDSALYLCASSWEQGMIDEQFFGPGTRLTVL.

About this clone: A much bigger clone sits one base away, suggesting this may be a read error. In the same sample, other DNA sequences code for this CDR3. V is TRBV10-3 and J is TRBJ2-5; D gene unclear. Trimming left V 11 bases short and J 7 bases short, with 8 bases between. The CDR3 is 9 amino acids. Germline lookup yields CDR1 ENHRY and CDR2 SYGVKD. The DNA for the CDR3 is TGTGCCGGACCTAGGACCCAGTACTTC. Protein: CAGPRTQYF.

This clone was counted ten times or more. The chain uses TRBV9 and TRBJ2-5; D is ambiguous. There are 13 residues in the CDR3. Germline CDR1 reads SGDLS; CDR2 reads YYNGEE. The V end was cut by 2 bases, the J end by 0 bases, with 5 bases between. DNA for the CDR3: TGTGCCAGCAGCGTCGAGTACCAAGAGACCCAGTACTTC. Translated: CASSVEYQETQYF.

This clone has only a few counts. J is TRBJ2-7 and V is TRBV6-5, with no clear D. V dropped 4 bases and J dropped 1 base, with 8 bases sitting between them. This CDR3 comprises 13 residues. Germline CDR1 and CDR2: MNHEY and SVGAGI. CDR3 DNA: TGTGCCAGCAGTTCCGGACGGTCCTACGAGCAGTACTTC. Its translation is CASSSGRSYEQYF.

Ten or more counts support this clone. Additional DNA sequences in this sample encode the identical CDR3. The rearrangement uses TRBV5-6 and TRBJ2-1; TRBD1 aligns across 8 bases. V shed 1 base, J shed 4 bases, and the junction held 10 bases outside the gene matches. This CDR3 contains 17 residues. From germline, CDR1 is SGHDT and CDR2 YYEEEE. CDR3 in amino acids: CASSLRMGQGAYNEQFF. CDR3 DNA sequence: TGTGCCAGCAGCTTGAGGATGGGGCAGGGGGCATACAATGAGCAGTTCTTC.

In its sample, this clone was seen many times. The chain employs TRBV6-1 and TRBJ2-3; 11 bases line up with TRBD2. V trimming: 4 bases; J trimming: 6 bases; junction bases outside the gene matches: 9. The length of the CDR3 is 16 residues. CDR1 and CDR2 (germline): MNHNS, SASEGT. The DNA of the CDR3 is TGTGCCAGCAGTGTCCCCGGGACTAGCGGCCTTGATACGCAGTATTTT. Translation: CASSVPGTSGLDTQYF.

This clone was seen at least ten times. The chain recombines TRBV5-5 with TRBJ2-1; 8 bases are a match to TRBD2. J was trimmed by 9 bases and V by 3 bases; bases with no gene match: 20. Germline loops: CDR1 SGHKS, CDR2 YYEKEE (reference sequence). The CDR3 loop spans 18 amino acids. The CDR3: CASSSPLRAGGPYGEQFF. The DNA of the CDR3 is TGTGCCAGCAGCTCGCCCCTTCGGGCGGGGGGCCCATATGGTGAGCAGTTCTTC. The variable domain in full, with the rest retrieved from reference TRBV5-5 and TRBJ2-1, is DAGVTQSPTHLIKTRGQQVTLRCSPISGHKSVSWYQQVLGQGPQFIFQYYEKEERGRGNFPDRFSARQFPNYSSELNVNALLLGDSALYLCASSSPLRAGGPYGEQFFGPGTRLTVL.

This clone was recorded at least ten times. V gene TRBV6-4 combines with J gene TRBJ2-3, with D hard to call. Germline assignment: CDR1 MRHNA and CDR2 SNTAGT. Trimming cost V 0 bases and J 0 bases, with 4 bases left between them. The CDR3 is 14 residues long. CDR3 nucleotide sequence: TGTGCCAGCAGTGACTCGAGTAGCACAGATACGCAGTATTTT. The encoded protein is CASSDSSSTDTQYF.

This clone came up a few times. This may be a read error: a much more frequent sequence differs by one nucleotide. The V and J genes are TRBV12-5 and TRBJ2-1; 7 bases align to TRBD2. The CDR3 length is 15 residues. Germline V CDR1 and CDR2: LGHNT, FRNRAP. The CDR3 spells CSSGIRDYADDEQFF. The CDR3 nucleotides are TGTTCTAGTGGGATCCGGGACTATGCTGATGATGAGCAGTTCTTC.

A note on this clone: A read error may be the cause here, since a much bigger clone is one base away. The chain carries TRBV20-1 and TRBJ2-5; TRBD2 matches 11 bases. The CDR3 loop spans 16 amino acids. CDR1 and CDR2 (germline): DFQATT, SNEGSKA (reference sequence). Written as DNA, the CDR3 is TGCAGTGCTAGAGAGGCTAGCGGGGGGAACCAAGATACCCAGTACTTC. It codes for CSAREASGGNQDTQYF.

The chain links TRBV5-8 to TRBJ2-3; TRBD2 agrees at 7 bases. Trimming took 4 bases from V and 4 from J; bases not matched to a gene: 6. The CDR3 totals 14 residues. CDR1 and CDR2 (germline): SGHTS, YDEGEE. This CDR3 reads CASSPSGTPDTQYF. The CDR3 DNA is TGTGCCAGCAGCCCTAGCGGAACTCCAGATACGCAGTATTTT. The entire variable domain, with the rest obtained from reference TRBV5-8 and TRBJ2-3, is as follows: EAGVTQSPTHLIKTRGQQATLRCSPISGHTSVYWYQQALGLGLQFLLWYDEGEERNRGNFPPRFSGRQFPNYSSELNVNALELEDSALYLCASSPSGTPDTQYFGPGTRLTVL.

About this clone itself: This may arise from a read error, as a much more abundant clone is one base away. The rearrangement links TRBV4-2 to TRBJ2-1, with D unclear. The germline V gene has CDR1 LGHNA and CDR2 YNFKEQ. V was pared by 1 base and J by 7 bases, with 17 bases between. This CDR3 has 16 amino acids. CDR3: CASSQVRQSLGNEQFF. The DNA of the CDR3 is TGTGCCAGCAGCCAAGTTCGCCAGTCCTTAGGAAATGAGCAGTTCTTC.

The chain couples TRBV5-6 to TRBJ2-4, with D possibly matching TRBD1 (6 bases). The V gene's germline CDR1 is SGHDT and CDR2 YYEEEE. V shed 3 bases and J shed 6 bases, with 22 bases lying between them. The CDR3 totals 17 residues. In DNA, the CDR3 is TGTGCCAGCAGCTATCAAATACGCCGACAGGTTGGAAACATTCAGTACTTC. Amino acids: CASSYQIRRQVGNIQYF.

The V gene is TRBV10-3, the J gene TRBJ2-7, with 11 bases matching TRBD2. The length of the CDR3 is 18 residues. The V gene's germline CDR1 is ENHRY and CDR2 SYGVKD. J gave up 4 bases and V 10 bases, and 21 bases lay outside the gene matches. The CDR3 DNA sequence: TGTGCCACCGTGAGGGGACTAGCGGTACCTCGAGGGTATTACGAGCAGTACGTC. Protein sequence: CATVRGLAVPRGYYEQYV.